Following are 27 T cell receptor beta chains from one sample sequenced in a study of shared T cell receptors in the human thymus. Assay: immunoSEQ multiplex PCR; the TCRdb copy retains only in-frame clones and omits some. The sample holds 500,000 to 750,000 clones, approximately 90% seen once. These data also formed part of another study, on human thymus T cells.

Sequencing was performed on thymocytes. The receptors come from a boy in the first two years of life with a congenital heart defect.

The CDR3: CASSLDGHPAYEQYF. CDR3 nucleotide sequence: TGTGCCAGCAGCTTAGACGGACACCCCGCCTACGAGCAGTACTTC. This chain connects TRBV11-2 to TRBJ2-7, with a possible D match to TRBD1 (5 bases). V was trimmed by 0 bases and J by 2 bases, leaving 11 bases between them. The germline V gene has CDR1 SGHAT and CDR2 FQNNGV. The CDR3 totals 15 residues. Complete variable domain (other parts from reference TRBV11-2 and TRBJ2-7): EAGVAQSPRYKIIEKRQSVAFWCNPISGHATLYWYQQILGQGPKLLIQFQNNGVVDDSQLPKDRFSAERLKGVDSTLKIQPAKLEDSAVYLCASSLDGHPAYEQYFGPGTRLTVT.

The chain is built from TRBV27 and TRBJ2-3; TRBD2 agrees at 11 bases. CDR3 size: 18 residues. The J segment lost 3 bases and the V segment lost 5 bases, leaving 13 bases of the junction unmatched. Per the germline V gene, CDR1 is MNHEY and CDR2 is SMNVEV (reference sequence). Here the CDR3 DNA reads TGTGCCAGCAGTCCAATTCGACCACTAGCGGGAGTAACAGATACGCAGTATTTT. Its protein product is CASSPIRPLAGVTDTQYF.

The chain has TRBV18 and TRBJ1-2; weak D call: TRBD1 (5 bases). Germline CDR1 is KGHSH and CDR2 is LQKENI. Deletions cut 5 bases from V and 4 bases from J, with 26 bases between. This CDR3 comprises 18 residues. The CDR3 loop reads CASSTIPPGQHYSYGYTF. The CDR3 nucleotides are TGTGCCAGCTCAACCATTCCACCAGGGCAGCATTACTCCTATGGCTACACCTTC.

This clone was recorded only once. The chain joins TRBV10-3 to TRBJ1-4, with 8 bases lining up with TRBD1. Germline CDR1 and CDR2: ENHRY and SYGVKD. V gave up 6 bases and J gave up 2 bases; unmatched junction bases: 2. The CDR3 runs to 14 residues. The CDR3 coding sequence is TGTGCCATCAGCGACAGGGGCACTAATGAAAAACTGTTTTTT. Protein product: CAISDRGTNEKLFF.

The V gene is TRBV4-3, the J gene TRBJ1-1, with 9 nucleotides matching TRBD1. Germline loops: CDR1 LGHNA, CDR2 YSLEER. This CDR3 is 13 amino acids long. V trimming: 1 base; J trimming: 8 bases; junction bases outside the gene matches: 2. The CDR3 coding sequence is TGCGCCAGCAGCCAAGGGGGGACAGGGGAAGCTTTCTTT. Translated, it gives CASSQGGTGEAFF.

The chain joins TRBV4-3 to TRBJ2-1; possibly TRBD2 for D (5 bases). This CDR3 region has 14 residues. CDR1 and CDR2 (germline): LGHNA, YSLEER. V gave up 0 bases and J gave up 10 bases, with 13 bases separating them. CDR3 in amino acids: CASSQDARVAEQFF. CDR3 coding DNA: TGCGCCAGCAGCCAAGATGCTCGAGTAGCGGAGCAGTTCTTC.

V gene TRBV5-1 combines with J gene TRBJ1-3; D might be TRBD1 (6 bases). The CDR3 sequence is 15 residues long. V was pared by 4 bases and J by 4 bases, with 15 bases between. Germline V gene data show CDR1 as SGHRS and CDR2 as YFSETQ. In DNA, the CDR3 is TGCGCCAGCAGCCCTAACTCGGGACAAGGAAACACCATATATTTT. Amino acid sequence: CASSPNSGQGNTIYF.

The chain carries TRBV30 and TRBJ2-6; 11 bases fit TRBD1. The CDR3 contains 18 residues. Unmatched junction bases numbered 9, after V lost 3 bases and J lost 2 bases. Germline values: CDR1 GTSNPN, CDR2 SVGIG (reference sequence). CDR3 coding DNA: TGTGCCTGGAGCATGGGACAGGGGGGGATCCCTGGGGCCAACGTCCTGACTTTC. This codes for CAWSMGQGGIPGANVLTF.

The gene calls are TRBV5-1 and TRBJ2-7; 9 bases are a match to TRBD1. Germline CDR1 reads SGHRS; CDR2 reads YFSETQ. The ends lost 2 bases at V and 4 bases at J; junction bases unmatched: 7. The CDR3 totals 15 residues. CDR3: CASSFRDRAIYEQYF. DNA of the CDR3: TGCGCCAGCAGCTTCCGGGACAGGGCTATATACGAGCAGTACTTC.

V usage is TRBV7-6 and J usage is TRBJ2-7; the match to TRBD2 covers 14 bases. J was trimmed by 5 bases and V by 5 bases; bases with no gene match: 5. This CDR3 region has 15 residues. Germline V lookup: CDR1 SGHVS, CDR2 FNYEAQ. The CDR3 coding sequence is TGTGCCAGCAGCAGGGGGACTAGCGGGAGTAACGAGCAGTACTTC. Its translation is CASSRGTSGSNEQYF.

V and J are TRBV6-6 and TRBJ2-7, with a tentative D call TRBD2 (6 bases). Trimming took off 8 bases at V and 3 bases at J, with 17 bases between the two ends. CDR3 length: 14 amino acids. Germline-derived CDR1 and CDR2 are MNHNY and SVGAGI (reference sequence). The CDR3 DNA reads TGTGCCAGCGACCGACAGTGGGACTTCTACGAGCAGTACTTC. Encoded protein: CASDRQWDFYEQYF.

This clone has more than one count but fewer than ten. The CDR3: CASSTGGRRSGNTIYF. The CDR3 region has the DNA TGTGCCAGCAGTACAGGGGGCCGAAGGAGCGGAAACACCATATATTTT. The chain combines TRBV28 with TRBJ1-3; TRBD1 matches at 9 bases. The CDR3 length is 16 residues. Per germline, CDR1 MDHEN and CDR2 SYDVKM. V lost 5 bases, J lost 4 bases, and 9 bases stayed unmatched.

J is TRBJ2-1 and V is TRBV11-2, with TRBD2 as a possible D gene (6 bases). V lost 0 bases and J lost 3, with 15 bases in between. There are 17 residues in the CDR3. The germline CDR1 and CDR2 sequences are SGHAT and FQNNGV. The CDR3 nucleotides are TGTGCCAGCAGCTTAGAGACCCCTAGCGAGATCTACAATGAGCAGTTCTTC. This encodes CASSLETPSEIYNEQFF.

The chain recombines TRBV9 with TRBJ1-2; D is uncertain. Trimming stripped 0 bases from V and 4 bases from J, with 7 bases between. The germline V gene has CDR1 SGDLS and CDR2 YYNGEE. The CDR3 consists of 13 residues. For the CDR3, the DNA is TGTGCCAGCAGCGTAGCCCACAGCTATGGCTACACCTTC. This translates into CASSVAHSYGYTF. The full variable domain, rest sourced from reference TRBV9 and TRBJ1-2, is DSGVTQTPKHLITATGQRVTLRCSPRSGDLSVYWYQQSLDQGLQFLIQYYNGEERAKGNILERFSAQQFPDLHSELNLSSLELGDSALYFCASSVAHSYGYTFGSGTRLTVV.

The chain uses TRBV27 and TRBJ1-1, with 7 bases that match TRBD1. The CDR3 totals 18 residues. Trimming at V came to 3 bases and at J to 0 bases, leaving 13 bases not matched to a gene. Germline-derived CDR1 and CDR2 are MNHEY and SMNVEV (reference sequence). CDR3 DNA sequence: TGTGCCAGCAGTTTTTCCCAACCGGGACAGAATATGAACACTGAAGCTTTCTTT. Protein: CASSFSQPGQNMNTEAFF.

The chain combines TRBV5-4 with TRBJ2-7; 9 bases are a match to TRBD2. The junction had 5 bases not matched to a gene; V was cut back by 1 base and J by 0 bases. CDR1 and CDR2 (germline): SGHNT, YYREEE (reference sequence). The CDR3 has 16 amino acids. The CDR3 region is CASSLRGLAFSYEQYF. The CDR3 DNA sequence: TGTGCCAGCAGCTTGCGGGGACTAGCCTTCTCCTACGAGCAGTACTTC. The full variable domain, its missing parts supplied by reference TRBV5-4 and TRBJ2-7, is ETGVTQSPTHLIKTRGQQVTLRCSSQSGHNTVSWYQQALGQGPQFIFQYYREEENGRGNFPPRFSGLQFPNYSSELNVNALELDDSALYLCASSLRGLAFSYEQYFGPGTRLTVT.

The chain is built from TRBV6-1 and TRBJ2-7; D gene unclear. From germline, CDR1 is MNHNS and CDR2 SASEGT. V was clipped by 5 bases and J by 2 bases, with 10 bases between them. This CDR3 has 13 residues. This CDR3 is CASSPPFAYEQYF. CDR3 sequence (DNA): TGTGCCAGCAGTCCCCCGTTTGCCTACGAGCAGTACTTC.

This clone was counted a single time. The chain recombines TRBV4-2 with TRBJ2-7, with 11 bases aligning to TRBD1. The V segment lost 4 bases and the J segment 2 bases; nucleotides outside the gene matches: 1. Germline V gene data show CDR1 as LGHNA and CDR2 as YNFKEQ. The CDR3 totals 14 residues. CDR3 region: CASSPGQGAYEQYF. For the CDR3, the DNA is TGTGCCAGCAGCCCGGGACAGGGGGCCTACGAGCAGTACTTC.

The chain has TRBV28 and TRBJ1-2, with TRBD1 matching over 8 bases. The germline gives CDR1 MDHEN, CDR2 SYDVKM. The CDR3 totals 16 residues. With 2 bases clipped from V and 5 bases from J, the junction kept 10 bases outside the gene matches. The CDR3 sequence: CASSLVQGGYLYGYTF. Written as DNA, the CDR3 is TGTGCCAGCAGTTTAGTACAGGGGGGATACCTATATGGCTACACCTTC.

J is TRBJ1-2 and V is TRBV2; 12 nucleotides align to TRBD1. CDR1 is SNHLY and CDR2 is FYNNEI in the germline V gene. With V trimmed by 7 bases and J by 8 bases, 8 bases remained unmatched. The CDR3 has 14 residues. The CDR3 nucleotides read TGTGCCAGCACCTGGGACAGGGGGCGCGGGGGCTACACCTTC. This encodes CASTWDRGRGGYTF. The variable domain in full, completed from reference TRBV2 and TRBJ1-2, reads EPEVTQTPSHQVTQMGQEVILRCVPISNHLYFYWYRQILGQKVEFLVSFYNNEISEKSEIFDDQFSVERPDGSNFTLKIRSTKLEDSAMYFCASTWDRGRGGYTFGSGTRLTVV.

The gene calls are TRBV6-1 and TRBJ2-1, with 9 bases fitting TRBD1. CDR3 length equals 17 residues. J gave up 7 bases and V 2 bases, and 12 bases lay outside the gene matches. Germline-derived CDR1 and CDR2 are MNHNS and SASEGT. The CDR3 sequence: CASSERGPGQGPNEQFF. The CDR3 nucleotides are TGTGCCAGCAGTGAAAGGGGGCCGGGACAGGGACCTAATGAGCAGTTCTTC.

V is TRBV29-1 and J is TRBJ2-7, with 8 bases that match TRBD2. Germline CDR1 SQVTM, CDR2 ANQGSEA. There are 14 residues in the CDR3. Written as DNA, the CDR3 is TGCAGTGCTGTCCTAATAAGCGGGGGCTACGAGCAGTACTTC. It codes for CSAVLISGGYEQYF.

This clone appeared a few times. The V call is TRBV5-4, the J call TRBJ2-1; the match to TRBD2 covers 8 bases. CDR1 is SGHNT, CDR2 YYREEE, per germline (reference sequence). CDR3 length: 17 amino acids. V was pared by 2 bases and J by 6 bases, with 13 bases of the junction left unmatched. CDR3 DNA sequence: TGTGCCAGCAGCTTAGTTAGCGGGGTGACTGGGGGCAATGAGCAGTTCTTC. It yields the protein CASSLVSGVTGGNEQFF.

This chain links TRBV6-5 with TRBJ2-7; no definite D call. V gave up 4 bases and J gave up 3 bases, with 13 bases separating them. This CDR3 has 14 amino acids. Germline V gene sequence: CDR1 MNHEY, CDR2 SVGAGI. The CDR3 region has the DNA TGTGCCAGCAGTTCCCCGCTAGTAAACTACGAGCAGTACTTC. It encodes CASSSPLVNYEQYF.

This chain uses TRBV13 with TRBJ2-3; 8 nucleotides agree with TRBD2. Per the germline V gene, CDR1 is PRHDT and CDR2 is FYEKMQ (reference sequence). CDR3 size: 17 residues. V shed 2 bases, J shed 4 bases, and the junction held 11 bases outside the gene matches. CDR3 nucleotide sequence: TGTGCCAGCAGCTTATGTTCGGCTAGCGGGTTCCCAGATACGCAGTATTTT. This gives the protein CASSLCSASGFPDTQYF.

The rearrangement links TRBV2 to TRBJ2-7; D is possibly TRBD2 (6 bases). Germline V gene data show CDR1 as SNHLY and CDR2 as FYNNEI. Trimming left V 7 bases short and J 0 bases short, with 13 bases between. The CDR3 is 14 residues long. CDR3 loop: CASTGTYSSYEQYF. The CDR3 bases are TGTGCCAGCACCGGGACTTATAGCTCCTACGAGCAGTACTTC.

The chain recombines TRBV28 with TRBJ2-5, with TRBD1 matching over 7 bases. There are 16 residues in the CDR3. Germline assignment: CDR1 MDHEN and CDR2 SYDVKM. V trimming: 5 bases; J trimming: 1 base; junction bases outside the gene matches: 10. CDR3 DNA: TGTGCCAGCAGTCAACCCACACCAGGGGGCCAAGAGACCCAGTACTTC. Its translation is CASSQPTPGGQETQYF.